The 26 T cell receptor beta chains below come from one sample, sequenced in a study of human T cells and chemical hapten exposure (dated by TCRdb to the early 2020s). The time point label, read with the paper, signifies: pre-sensitization, week 0. In light of the paper, this sample's treatment or condition label describes: therapeutic diphenylcyclopropenone sensitization with weekly scalp DPC. The library was made by RACE. Sequencing instrument: NextSeq 500. Using fastp trimming at Q25 and MiXCR clonotype assembly, TCRdb reanalyzed the public sequencing data and kept in-frame beta chains. Rows with a matching CDR3 protein are joined into one entry that keeps the most common DNA and genes. This sample has 250,000 to 300,000 distinct CDR3 sequences in its table, and around 7.7% of those were observed once. Clones ranked in the top ten supply more than 0.95% of the sample. The starting material was whole blood, obtained in connection with sensitization to the hapten diphenylcyclopropenone (DPC). The receptors derive from a man in his late teens or twenties with alopecia areata. Some clones in this sample may be carry-over from other donors' samples.

This clonotype was seen repeatedly, ten times or more. The chain links TRBV7-9 to TRBJ1-4, with TRBD1 matching over 8 bases. CDR3 length equals 16 residues. With 4 bases clipped from V and 6 bases from J, the junction kept 10 bases outside the gene matches. Per germline, CDR1 SEHNR and CDR2 FQNEAQ (reference sequence). This chain's CDR3 is CASSSHTGTGDEKLFF. The CDR3 DNA reads as TGTGCCAGCAGCTCACACACCGGGACAGGAGATGAAAAACTGTTTTTT.

The sample holds a few counts of this clonotype. This chain joins TRBV28 and TRBJ2-5, with TRBD1 as a possible D gene (5 bases). V lost 6 bases to trimming and J lost 2 bases, with 22 bases between them. Germline loops: CDR1 MDHEN, CDR2 SYDVKM. The CDR3 contains 17 residues. The CDR3 here is CASSTLLRVSLQETQYF. For the CDR3, the DNA is TGTGCCAGCAGCACACTTCTCAGGGTTTCCCTACAAGAGACCCAGTACTTC.

This clonotype was counted only a few times. The chain links TRBV4-1 to TRBJ2-2; D is perhaps TRBD1 or TRBD2 (5 bases each). CDR1 is MGHRA, CDR2 YSYEKL, per germline. This CDR3 region has 11 residues. V gave up 10 bases and J gave up 6 bases, with 9 bases separating them. The CDR3, as DNA: TGCGCCACCCGGGGCCCCGGGGAGCTGTTTTTT. Its translation: CATRGPGELFF.

V gene TRBV18 combines with J gene TRBJ1-1; the D is unclear. The CDR3 spans 15 residues. Germline CDR1 is KGHSH and CDR2 is LQKENI. The germline V and J ends were trimmed by 0 bases and 0 bases, with 8 bases remaining between them. CDR3 sequence reads: CASSPPFGLNTEAFF. The CDR3 region has the DNA TGTGCCAGCTCACCACCGTTTGGGTTGAACACTGAAGCTTTCTTT.

The gene calls are TRBV5-1 and TRBJ1-2; D remains unclear. This CDR3 has 14 amino acids. The germline gives CDR1 SGHRS, CDR2 YFSETQ. V shed 5 bases and J shed 4 bases, with 15 bases lying between them. Here the CDR3 DNA reads TGCGCCAGCAGGGCAATCGGGGAGTCCTATGGCTACACCTTC. It specifies CASRAIGESYGYTF.

CDR3 bases: TGTGCCAGCAGCTTAACGGGGGTTACTAATGAAAAACTGTTTTTT. Protein product: CASSLTGVTNEKLFF. This rearrangement joins TRBV7-3 to TRBJ1-4; D is perhaps TRBD1 (5 bases). Trimming removed 0 bases at V and 2 bases at J, with 7 bases between. The CDR3 runs 15 residues. Germline V gene lookup returns CDR1 SGHTA and CDR2 FQGTGA.

The genes are TRBV7-8 and TRBJ2-6; 10 bases align to TRBD1. CDR1 SGHVS and CDR2 FQNEAQ come from the germline V gene. This CDR3 contains 19 residues. Trimming took 4 bases from V and 0 from J; bases not matched to a gene: 9. The CDR3 loop is CASSSRQGALPSGANVLTF. The CDR3 DNA is TGTGCCAGCAGCTCTCGACAGGGGGCCCTCCCCTCTGGGGCCAACGTCCTGACTTTC.

This clonotype appeared a few times. The V gene is TRBV4-2, the J gene TRBJ2-2; TRBD2 might be the D (5 bases). Germline V gene sequence: CDR1 LGHNA, CDR2 YNFKEQ. The CDR3 is 12 residues long. Trimming took off 8 bases at V and 5 bases at J, with 9 bases between the two ends. CDR3 sequence: CASEEATGELFF. The CDR3 DNA reads TGTGCCAGCGAGGAGGCTACCGGGGAGCTGTTTTTT.

The genes are TRBV20-1 and TRBJ2-2; the D is unclear. The germline CDR1 and CDR2 sequences are DFQATT and SNEGSKA (reference sequence). The V and J ends lost 2 bases and 3 bases respectively, with 13 bases between them. This CDR3 has 15 amino acids. CDR3 in amino acids: CSARYLPMDTGELFF. The CDR3 bases are TGCAGTGCTAGATACCTCCCGATGGACACCGGGGAGCTGTTTTTT.

This clonotype was counted ten times or more. V is TRBV7-3 and J is TRBJ1-1, with no clear D. The CDR3 covers 14 residues. The V gene lost 4 bases and the J gene lost 0 bases, with 9 bases spanning the gap. Germline V gene sequence: CDR1 SGHTA, CDR2 FQGTGA. The CDR3 DNA is TGTGCCAGCAGCTCCGGACCGGTGAACACTGAAGCTTTCTTT. Amino acids: CASSSGPVNTEAFF.

V and J are TRBV4-3 and TRBJ2-1, with 7 bases matching TRBD1. Germline lookup yields CDR1 LGHNA and CDR2 YSLEER. This CDR3 has 15 residues. The trim removed 0 bases at V and 8 bases at J, leaving 7 bases unmatched. CDR3 coding DNA: TGCGCCAGCAGCCAAGATAGACAGGGAAGGGATGAGCAGTTCTTC. Translating it yields CASSQDRQGRDEQFF.

This clonotype was detected only a few times. The gene calls are TRBV12-3 or TRBV12-4 and TRBJ1-5; D gene uncertain. The CDR3 length is 16 residues. Trimming took off 2 bases at V and 2 bases at J, with 13 bases between the two ends. The CDR3 here is CASSLRAGFGNQPQHF. The CDR3 nucleotides read TGTGCCAGCAGTTTACGGGCTGGATTTGGCAATCAGCCCCAGCATTTT.

This clonotype has a handful of counts. CDR3 coding DNA: TGTGCCAGCAGATTTGGCAGCCGCACAGATACGCAGTATTTT. Residues: CASRFGSRTDTQYF. V and J are TRBV2 and TRBJ2-3; the D is unclear. Deletions cut 6 bases from V and 1 base from J, with 11 bases between. The CDR3 length is 14 residues. CDR1 is SNHLY and CDR2 is FYNNEI in the germline V gene.

J is TRBJ2-3 and V is TRBV20-1; 8 bases fit TRBD2. Trimming took 5 bases from V and 1 from J; bases not matched to a gene: 5. The germline V gene encodes CDR1 DFQATT and CDR2 SNEGSKA (reference sequence). The CDR3 loop spans 14 amino acids. The DNA for the CDR3 is TGCAGTGCTGGAGCGGGGGACCGCACAGATACGCAGTATTTT. The encoded protein is CSAGAGDRTDTQYF.

This clonotype was picked up many times. The chain carries TRBV28 and TRBJ2-5; 7 bases match TRBD1. Unmatched junction bases numbered 15, after V lost 10 bases and J lost 4 bases. This CDR3 region has 15 residues. Germline assignment: CDR1 MDHEN and CDR2 SYDVKM. The CDR3 nucleotides are TGTGCCACCTCCGACAGGGTCGGTAGGGGAGAGACCCAGTACTTC. The encoded protein is CATSDRVGRGETQYF.

This clonotype appeared many times. J is TRBJ2-2 and V is TRBV24-1, with 9 bases aligning to TRBD1. This CDR3 contains 16 residues. J lost 6 bases, V lost 3 bases, and 7 bases had no gene match. Germline CDR1 KGHDR, CDR2 SFDVKD. The CDR3 DNA reads as TGTGCCACCAGTGATACTTCCGGGACAGGGTCCGGGGAGCTGTTTTTT. Its protein product is CATSDTSGTGSGELFF.

The J gene is TRBJ2-2, the V gene TRBV12-3 or TRBV12-4, with D uncertain. The CDR3 extends over 15 amino acids. V shed 6 bases and J shed 5 bases, with 16 bases lying between them. DNA for the CDR3: TGTGCCAGCAGATCCTTAGGGCAGCGAACCGGGGAGCTGTTTTTT. This codes for CASRSLGQRTGELFF.

In its sample, this clonotype was seen a few times. This chain connects TRBV12-3 or TRBV12-4 to TRBJ1-1; a weak D match, TRBD1 (5 bases). V lost 5 bases, J lost 3 bases, and 19 bases lay in between. This CDR3 is 16 amino acids long. CDR3 region: CASSPIPGTRDTEAFF. The CDR3 coding sequence is TGTGCCAGCAGTCCTATCCCCGGGACTAGGGACACTGAAGCTTTCTTT.

The chain employs TRBV6-2 or TRBV6-3 and TRBJ2-4, with D tentatively TRBD2 (7 bases). Germline CDR1 reads MNHEY; CDR2 reads SVGEGT. The length of the CDR3 is 17 residues. V lost 7 bases to trimming and J lost 0 bases, with 19 bases between them. CDR3 sequence (DNA): TGTGCCAGCACCCTCGAGAAGGGGGGGCTAGCCAAAAACATTCAGTACTTC. Its translation is CASTLEKGGLAKNIQYF.

This clonotype was detected ten times or more. V and J are TRBV5-1 and TRBJ2-3; D is perhaps TRBD1 or TRBD2 (5 bases each). The CDR3 contains 13 residues. Germline-derived CDR1 and CDR2 are SGHRS and YFSETQ. The V end was cut by 4 bases, the J end by 4 bases, with 10 bases between. CDR3 nucleotide sequence: TGCGCCAGCAGCCCGGGGACGGCAGATACGCAGTATTTT. Translating it yields CASSPGTADTQYF.

There are a few counts of this clonotype. This chain joins TRBV6-5 and TRBJ1-2; tentatively, D is TRBD1 (5 bases). Germline CDR1 and CDR2: MNHEY and SVGAGI. The CDR3 contains 15 residues. Trimming removed 4 bases from V and 1 base from J, with 13 bases in between. DNA for the CDR3: TGTGCCAGCAGTTCCACAGGTCCATTTAACTATGGCTACACCTTC. Translating gives CASSSTGPFNYGYTF.

This CDR3 reads CASSQDWTGYPNNEQFF. As DNA, the CDR3 is TGTGCCAGCAGCCAAGATTGGACAGGGTACCCTAACAATGAGCAGTTCTTC. This sequence joins TRBV3-1 and TRBJ2-1; 8 nucleotides line up with TRBD1. Germline V gene sequence: CDR1 LGHDT, CDR2 YNNKEL (reference sequence). This CDR3 has 17 residues. V shed 0 bases and J 5 bases; nucleotides not matched to a gene: 9.

The chain joins TRBV12-3 or TRBV12-4 to TRBJ1-1, with TRBD1 matching over 7 bases. The CDR3 length is 17 residues. V was pared by 4 bases and J by 1 base, with 12 bases of the junction left unmatched. Written as DNA, the CDR3 is TGTGCCAGCAGTTCCCCCGGGACAGTTTCCCGGAACACTGAAGCTTTCTTT. It is translated as CASSSPGTVSRNTEAFF.

This clonotype was observed a handful of times. The V and J genes are TRBV11-1 and TRBJ1-4, with a possible D match to TRBD1 (5 bases). The CDR3 sequence is 15 residues long. V dropped 2 bases and J dropped 6 bases, with 13 bases sitting between them. Germline V gene data show CDR1 as SGHAT and CDR2 as FQDESV (reference sequence). CDR3 residues: CASSLQGFGHEKLFF. The DNA of the CDR3 is TGTGCCAGCAGCTTACAGGGCTTCGGACATGAAAAACTGTTTTTT.

In this sample, this clonotype turned up many times. This chain joins TRBV11-2 and TRBJ1-1; D is unclear. Trimming cost V 5 bases and J 4 bases, with 11 bases left between them. Germline V CDR1 and CDR2: SGHAT, FQNNGV. The CDR3 is 13 amino acids. CDR3 DNA sequence: TGTGCCAGCAGCCCATCACTTATCACTGAAGCTTTCTTT. Residues: CASSPSLITEAFF.

This clonotype was recorded a few times. The CDR3 bases are TGTGCCAGCACCATGAACGGACCCCTCACAGATACGCAGTATTTT. This translates into CASTMNGPLTDTQYF. V usage is TRBV2 and J usage is TRBJ2-3; D is unclear. The germline V gene has CDR1 SNHLY and CDR2 FYNNEI. The CDR3 has 15 amino acids. V was clipped by 7 bases and J by 2 bases, with 16 bases between them.